Below are 29 T cell receptor beta chains sequenced from a single sample in a study of blood T cell repertoires in COVID-19. Data came from immunoSEQ multiplex PCR; TCRdb stores just in-frame clones and leaves some out. This sample yields hundreds of thousands of clones, of which nearly 90% are seen a single time; approximately 3.3% belongs to the top ten. Specimen: peripheral blood. These receptors were taken from a man younger than 35 with active or convalescent COVID-19.

The CDR3 region has the DNA TGTGCCAGCTCACCAAAAGCTTACGAGCAGTACTTC. This sequence encodes CASSPKAYEQYF. The chain couples TRBV18 to TRBJ2-7; no definite D call. Germline loops: CDR1 KGHSH, CDR2 LQKENI. The CDR3 is 12 residues long. The ends were cut back, 2 bases at V and 4 bases at J, with 6 bases in the middle.

The V and J genes are TRBV5-4 and TRBJ1-1; D unclear. Looked up from germline, CDR1 is SGHNT and CDR2 is YYREEE (reference sequence). The CDR3 runs 15 residues. V lost 4 bases and J 1 base, leaving 14 bases between the germline ends. CDR3: CASSPVVSGNTEAFF. In DNA form, the CDR3 reads TGTGCCAGCAGCCCGGTAGTCAGCGGGAACACTGAAGCTTTCTTT.

This clone has just a few counts. CDR3 sequence: CASSEGLLVNYGYTF. As DNA, the CDR3 is TGTGCCAGCAGCGAAGGACTCTTGGTTAACTATGGCTACACCTTC. This sequence joins TRBV9 and TRBJ1-2; D not resolved. With 3 bases removed from V and 1 base from J, the gap between germline ends came to 13 bases. The CDR3 is 15 residues long. The V gene's germline CDR1 is SGDLS and CDR2 YYNGEE. Filled out from reference TRBV9 and TRBJ1-2, the complete variable domain reads DSGVTQTPKHLITATGQRVTLRCSPRSGDLSVYWYQQSLDQGLQFLIQYYNGEERAKGNILERFSAQQFPDLHSELNLSSLELGDSALYFCASSEGLLVNYGYTFGSGTRLTVV.

V and J are TRBV3-1 (or the pseudogene TRBV3-2) and TRBJ1-2; D is unclear. The CDR3 has 19 amino acids. CDR1 and CDR2 (germline): LGHDT, YNNKEL (reference sequence). Trimming stripped 1 base from V and 8 bases from J, with 29 bases between. The CDR3 is CASSQVTGRIRPQRSGYTF. The CDR3 DNA reads as TGTGCCAGCAGCCAAGTGACGGGAAGGATAAGACCTCAGAGGAGCGGCTACACCTTC.

The chain recombines TRBV7-9 with TRBJ2-5; D unresolved. This CDR3 contains 15 residues. With 0 bases removed from V and 3 bases from J, the gap between germline ends came to 11 bases. Germline CDR1 reads SEHNR; CDR2 reads FQNEAQ (reference sequence). CDR3: CASSLAAEVEETQYF. CDR3 in DNA: TGTGCCAGCAGCTTAGCAGCCGAAGTAGAAGAGACCCAGTACTTC.

The rearrangement links TRBV5-8 to TRBJ1-1; 9 bases align to TRBD1. The J segment lost 5 bases and the V segment lost 3 bases, leaving 14 bases of the junction unmatched. Germline V gene sequence: CDR1 SGHTS, CDR2 YDEGEE. This CDR3 region has 17 residues. The CDR3 spells CASSSITQGAVRTEAFF. CDR3 coding DNA: TGTGCCAGCAGCTCGATAACACAGGGGGCCGTAAGGACTGAAGCTTTCTTT.

This chain uses TRBV3-1 (or the pseudogene TRBV3-2) with TRBJ2-2; 7 positions agree with TRBD2. The CDR3 length is 16 residues. V dropped 0 bases and J dropped 7; count of bases not matched to a gene: 8. Germline CDR1 and CDR2: LGHDT and YNNKEL (reference sequence). The CDR3 sequence: CASSQDWGGYLGELFF. CDR3 bases: TGTGCCAGCAGCCAAGATTGGGGAGGGTATCTCGGGGAGCTGTTTTTT.

The chain is built from TRBV5-1 and TRBJ2-1, with a possible D match to TRBD2 (6 bases). This CDR3 comprises 14 residues. V was clipped by 0 bases and J by 7 bases, with 11 bases between them. Germline V lookup: CDR1 SGHRS, CDR2 YFSETQ. CDR3 DNA: TGCGCCAGCAGCTTGGTGACTAGTAAGAATGAGCAGTTCTTC. It is translated as CASSLVTSKNEQFF.

This rearrangement joins TRBV5-1 to TRBJ2-7; 8 nucleotides align to TRBD1. The CDR3 has 12 residues. Germline V lookup: CDR1 SGHRS, CDR2 YFSETQ. Trimming cost V 1 base and J 6 bases; bases outside gene matches: 0. The CDR3 DNA sequence: TGCGCCAGCAGCTTGACAGGGGGCGAGCAGTACTTC. Its translation: CASSLTGGEQYF.

The chain couples TRBV27 to TRBJ1-1; D is perhaps TRBD1 (6 bases). This CDR3 spans 12 amino acids. The germline gives CDR1 MNHEY, CDR2 SMNVEV (reference sequence). Between the trimmed V and J ends, which lost 9 bases and 10 bases, there was a span of 18 bases. The CDR3 nucleotides are TGTGCCAGTTGGCAGGGGCCCGCGGCAGCTTTCTTT. Translating it yields CASWQGPAAAFF.

CDR3 residues: CASSLVVRDTQYF. In DNA form, the CDR3 reads TGTGCCAGCAGTTTAGTGGTGAGAGATACGCAGTATTTT. The rearrangement links TRBV12-3 or TRBV12-4 to TRBJ2-3; D call uncertain. The V and J ends lost 1 base and 5 bases respectively, with 7 bases between them. This CDR3 spans 13 amino acids.

The rearrangement uses TRBV4-3 and TRBJ2-7; D not resolved. This CDR3 has 19 amino acids. Trimming removed 0 bases at V and 6 bases at J, with 27 bases between. The germline CDR1 and CDR2 sequences are LGHNA and YSLEER. The DNA of the CDR3 is TGCGCCAGCAGCCAAGATCTGGCTAGATCCCAGTCCGTTAACTTCGAGCAGTACTTC. Its translation is CASSQDLARSQSVNFEQYF.

V gene TRBV7-2 combines with J gene TRBJ2-7; 9 bases line up with TRBD1. CDR1 and CDR2 from the germline V gene are SGHTA and FQGNSA. The CDR3 contains 15 residues. After removal of 5 bases from V and 7 bases from J, the junction contained 12 bases not matched to a gene. The CDR3 protein is CASSGTGLLGREQYF. The CDR3 DNA reads as TGTGCCAGCAGCGGGACAGGGTTGCTTGGGCGGGAGCAGTACTTC.

This clone was counted once. V is TRBV7-6 and J is TRBJ1-2, with 7 bases lining up with TRBD1. The germline V gene encodes CDR1 SGHVS and CDR2 FNYEAQ. After removal of 4 bases from V and 2 bases from J, the junction contained 4 bases not matched to a gene. There are 14 residues in the CDR3. CDR3 amino acids: CASSSGQLNYGYTF. DNA of the CDR3: TGTGCCAGCAGCTCGGGACAGCTAAACTATGGCTACACCTTC.

The sample holds one count of this clone. The chain carries TRBV29-1 and TRBJ1-5; 8 nucleotides align to TRBD1. The CDR3 covers 14 residues. Trimming at V came to 4 bases and at J to 6 bases, leaving 8 bases not matched to a gene. CDR1 and CDR2 from the germline V gene are SQVTM and ANQGSEA. As DNA, the CDR3 is TGCAGCGTTGCAACCCAGGGGGCGAGTCAGCCCCAGCATTTT. Its protein product is CSVATQGASQPQHF.

The chain is built from TRBV27 and TRBJ2-1; TRBD2 matches 13 bases. Unmatched junction bases numbered 7, after V lost 5 bases and J lost 0 bases. The V gene's germline CDR1 is MNHEY and CDR2 SMNVEV (reference sequence). The CDR3 sequence is 18 residues long. CDR3 sequence: CASSAGLAGYSSYNEQFF. The CDR3 DNA is TGTGCCAGCAGTGCGGGACTAGCGGGGTACTCCTCCTACAATGAGCAGTTCTTC.

This chain links TRBV5-1 with TRBJ1-2; perhaps TRBD1 as D (5 bases). The CDR3 runs to 14 residues. The germline gives CDR1 SGHRS, CDR2 YFSETQ. V was clipped by 4 bases and J by 1 base, with 11 bases between them. CDR3 protein: CASSRGDGNYGYTF. CDR3 sequence (DNA): TGCGCCAGCAGCCGGGGGGACGGTAACTATGGCTACACCTTC.

The chain joins TRBV27 to TRBJ2-5; a weak D match, TRBD2 (6 bases). The germline V and J ends were trimmed by 3 bases and 5 bases, with 16 bases remaining between them. The V gene's germline CDR1 is MNHEY and CDR2 SMNVEV (reference sequence). The CDR3 runs to 15 residues. This chain's CDR3 is CASSFRGGPEETQYF. In nucleotides, the CDR3 is TGTGCCAGCAGTTTTAGAGGAGGGCCGGAGGAGACCCAGTACTTC.

This chain links TRBV27 with TRBJ1-6; 7 nucleotides align to TRBD1. In germline, CDR1 is MNHEY, CDR2 SMNVEV (reference sequence). CDR3 length: 16 residues. The V and J ends lost 4 bases and 6 bases, in that order; junction bases with no gene match: 9. DNA for the CDR3: TGTGCCAGCAGTTATGGGACAGTCGGGGGTAATTCACCCCTCCACTTT. Protein: CASSYGTVGGNSPLHF.

This sequence joins TRBV13 and TRBJ2-1; 11 nucleotides align to TRBD2. This CDR3 has 17 amino acids. J gave up 1 base and V 1 base, and 3 bases lay outside the gene matches. Germline V gives CDR1 PRHDT, CDR2 FYEKMQ (reference sequence). This CDR3 is CASSLVTSGESYNEQFF. The CDR3 DNA follows: TGTGCCAGCAGCTTAGTGACTAGCGGGGAATCCTACAATGAGCAGTTCTTC.

The chain combines TRBV5-1 with TRBJ2-2, with 11 bases lining up with TRBD2. Unmatched junction bases numbered 9, after V lost 4 bases and J lost 4 bases. The CDR3 is 17 residues long. Per the germline V gene, CDR1 is SGHRS and CDR2 is YFSETQ. CDR3 DNA: TGCGCCAGCAGCGCAGCACCCGGGACTAGCGGCACCGGGGAGCTGTTTTTT. It is translated as CASSAAPGTSGTGELFF.

Only a few counts were recorded for this clone. J is TRBJ2-1 and V is TRBV5-1; D not certain. The length of the CDR3 is 14 residues. Between the trimmed V and J ends, which lost 4 bases and 8 bases, there was a span of 16 bases. Germline loops: CDR1 SGHRS, CDR2 YFSETQ. CDR3 DNA: TGCGCCAGCAGCGCCACCGCCGGTTCGGATGAGCAGTTCTTC. Translated, it gives CASSATAGSDEQFF.

The chain is built from TRBV5-1 and TRBJ2-3, with 7 bases lining up with TRBD2. This CDR3 spans 15 amino acids. The V segment lost 1 base and the J segment 0 bases; nucleotides outside the gene matches: 2. Per the germline V gene, CDR1 is SGHRS and CDR2 is YFSETQ. CDR3 nucleotides: TGCGCCAGCAGCTTGCGGGGGGTTAGCACAGATACGCAGTATTTT. This sequence encodes CASSLRGVSTDTQYF.

The chain links TRBV28 to TRBJ2-6; TRBD1 matches 7 bases. Per germline, CDR1 MDHEN and CDR2 SYDVKM. The CDR3 length is 16 residues. Trimming took 6 bases from V and 2 from J; bases not matched to a gene: 7. CDR3 DNA sequence: TGTGCCAGCAGCCAAATTACAGGGGCTGGGGCCAACGTCCTGACTTTC. It is translated as CASSQITGAGANVLTF.

The chain joins TRBV5-1 to TRBJ1-2; 7 bases line up with TRBD1. Germline assignment: CDR1 SGHRS and CDR2 YFSETQ. V shed 5 bases, J shed 4 bases, and the junction held 11 bases outside the gene matches. The CDR3 sequence is 15 residues long. The CDR3 here is CASSPTGNGVYGYTF. CDR3 sequence (DNA): TGCGCCAGCAGTCCGACAGGGAACGGGGTCTATGGCTACACCTTC.

V is TRBV5-1 and J is TRBJ1-3, with TRBD1 as a possible D gene (5 bases). Germline-derived CDR1 and CDR2 are SGHRS and YFSETQ. CDR3 size: 15 residues. V was pared by 3 bases and J by 4 bases, with 14 bases between. The DNA for the CDR3 is TGCGCCAGCAGCTCCTCAACGGGGGTCGGAAACACCATATATTTT. The encoded protein is CASSSSTGVGNTIYF.

The gene calls are TRBV6-4 and TRBJ2-7; 7 bases are a match to TRBD2. V shed 5 bases, J shed 5 bases, and the junction held 12 bases outside the gene matches. Germline V CDR1 and CDR2: MRHNA, SNTAGT. The CDR3 covers 15 residues. This CDR3 reads CASSQSGNPTDEQYF. The CDR3 DNA follows: TGTGCCAGCAGTCAAAGCGGGAACCCTACGGACGAGCAGTACTTC.

The J gene is TRBJ1-4, the V gene TRBV5-6, with D possibly TRBD1 on 5 matching bases. Germline assignment: CDR1 SGHDT and CDR2 YYEEEE. The V end lost 0 bases, the J end lost 7 bases, and 10 bases lay between the germline ends. The CDR3 runs to 14 residues. CDR3 sequence (DNA): TGTGCCAGCAGCTTGGGGATCGGGGGTGAAAAACTGTTTTTT. Translating gives CASSLGIGGEKLFF.

The chain uses TRBV19 and TRBJ2-2; TRBD2 matches at 7 bases. Trimming cost V 7 bases and J 0 bases; bases outside gene matches: 23. The CDR3 length is 21 residues. Looked up from germline, CDR1 is LNHDA and CDR2 is SQIVND (reference sequence). The CDR3 reads CASKGARSGLPAGPNTGELFF. CDR3 sequence (DNA): TGTGCCAGTAAAGGGGCCCGTAGCGGGCTCCCCGCGGGGCCGAACACCGGGGAGCTGTTTTTT. Based on the CDR3 plus reference TRBV19 and TRBJ2-2, the full variable domain is DGGITQSPKYLFRKEGQNVTLSCEQNLNHDAMYWYRQDPGQGLRLIYYSQIVNDFQKGDIAEGYSVSREKKESFPLTVTSAQKNPTAFYLCASKGARSGLPAGPNTGELFFGEGSRLTVL.